The T cell receptor beta chain described here comes from a study of blood T cell repertoires in COVID-19 (dated by TCRdb to 2020 to 2021). Some background on the complete study: The collaborator samples originated in the United States, Italy and Spain and spanned the acute and convalescent phases of COVID-19. The material from the prospective study consisted of cDNA or gDNA derived from T cells, B-cell-depleted T cells, or PBMCs. Subjects who had been exposed to COVID-19, were actively infected with it, or had recovered from it provided the deeply sampled blood TCRbeta repertoires that made up the dataset. A freely available public database, intended as a resource for researchers studying the immune response to SARS-CoV-2, is where the repertoires were released. The samples were drawn from the first 160 participants of the ongoing ImmuneRACE study and from 1,200 or so subjects provided by 6 global collaborators. The sample metadata nearly always contained a de-identified subject ID, COVID-19 status, age in years and sex. HLA class I and class II types, where available, came from metadata supplied by the sample provider rather than from assay-based typing.

The germline V gene yields SQVTM for CDR1 and ANQGSEA for CDR2. Taken from cysteine to phenylalanine, the CDR3 has 12 residues. The kept DNA is CDR3 alone, 36 bases in frame from the first base. V and J lose 7 bases and 6 bases, and a span of 16 bases separates them. The full study reports these points: The quantity of clinical and demographic metadata differed by source and by participant and was supplied without curation.

TCRbeta CDR3 regions were amplified from genomic DNA by means of the immunoSEQ Assay, a bias-controlled multiplex PCR. From the authors' description of their analysis: The number of nucleated cells in each sample was estimated from the amplification of reference gene primers within the assay. Sequence reads were collapsed and filtered to measure the absolute abundance of every unique TCRbeta CDR3 rearrangement. For each sample, productive Simpson clonality was calculated by taking the square root of Simpson's diversity index across productive rearrangements. In TCRdb, the immuneACCESS table is reduced to in-frame sequences with V and J assigned. These tables do not hold every clone; where another copy was compared, an unresolved V gene accounts for under half, and the others remain unexplained. V and J calls plus clone size are reproduced from that table; the DNA served to infer D and trimming. The sample includes 100,000 to 150,000 clones, with roughly 85% observed a single time. The biggest ten clones account for about 6.9% of the sample.

As regards this clone: What this receptor recognizes is not known. No much larger clonotype is one base removed from it; base qualities were not supplied.

Collaborating institutions collected whole blood in K2EDTA tubes following their own protocols. Collaborator samples were shipped for TCRbeta analysis as frozen whole blood, isolated PBMCs, or DNA extracted from either sample type. Recombination joined TRBV29-1 with TRBJ2-7; the D gene is perhaps TRBD1, on 6 matching bases. This receptor was obtained from an older man with active or convalescent COVID-19. The sample consisted of peripheral blood. The DNA reads as follows: TGCAGCGCCGTCGGGGACAAATTCGAGCAGTACTTC. This codes for CSAVGDKFEQYF.